This TCR beta chain was observed in a study of control samples from healthy donors and cancer patients. The method was immunoSEQ multiplex PCR; TCRdb's version includes in-frame clones alone and lacks a portion of them. The repertoire holds 90,000 to 100,000 clones, 79% seen once, with roughly a tenth in the top ten. CDR1 and CDR2 from the germline V gene are MNHNS and SASEGT. This CDR3 comprises 18 residues. V lost 2 bases and J lost 5; bases outside the gene matches: 13. The V call is TRBV6-1, the J call TRBJ2-3, with 10 bases fitting TRBD2. This clonotype originated in a woman in her twenties or thirties in good health. The specimen sequenced was blood. CDR3 region: CASSESLASGGYGDTQYF. The CDR3 DNA is TGTGCCAGCAGTGAATCCCTGGCTAGCGGGGGCTATGGAGATACGCAGTATTTT.